Listed below are T cell receptor beta chains from one sample, sequenced in a study of OX40 agonist ivuxolimab in advanced cancers. The repertoire was sequenced with immunoSEQ multiplex PCR; TCRdb's copy has only in-frame clones and lacks some. The sample yields approximately 98,000 clones, more than 80% seen once. The sample was CD4+ or CD8+ T cells sorted from blood, taken in a trial of the OX40 agonist ivuxolimab. The receptor source for this set is an adult with an advanced solid tumor such as melanoma, head and neck, liver or kidney cancer. The conserved cysteine and the conserved F or W are not part of the CDR3 here. D genes are given only for firm matches.

>TRBV9|TRBJ1-3|14|NA
ASSAVDGVRGNTIY
>TRBV29-1|TRBJ1-2|10|NA
SVTLGGDGYT
>TRBV7-9|TRBJ2-3|15|NA
ASSLARGEVGTDTQY
>TRBV27|TRBJ1-4|11|NA
ASSRKGGEKLF
>TRBV5-5|TRBJ1-4|12|TRBD1
ASSLGQDGEKLF
>TRBV12-2|TRBJ2-7|13|NA
ASRLSLATSYEQY
>TRBV6-5|TRBJ2-7|14|TRBD1
ASSYSGPGQGNEQY
>TRBV2|TRBJ2-7|11|NA
ASSGQSSYEQY
>TRBV5-1|TRBJ2-3|13|NA
ASSLVGASTDTQY
>TRBV6-6|TRBJ1-4|11|TRBD1
ASRQGGDEKLF
>TRBV19|TRBJ2-7|13|TRBD1
ASSDRDRSSYEQY
>TRBV7-3|TRBJ1-2|11|NA
ASSSDRGYGYT
>TRBV30|TRBJ2-1|16|TRBD2
AWSALTLAGEAYNEQF
>TRBV25-1|TRBJ1-1|11|NA
ASSVRGVTEAF
>TRBV6-5|TRBJ1-3|13|NA
ASSYSGVGGNTIY
>TRBV28|TRBJ2-7|12|NA
ASSVGWSSYEQY
>TRBV7-9|TRBJ1-1|10|TRBD1
AIHTGGTEAF
>TRBV5-1|TRBJ1-1|12|NA
ASSLGSSNTEAF
>TRBV4-2|TRBJ2-2|12|NA
ASSPLTRAGELF
>TRBV29-1|TRBJ2-3|12|NA
SVDDWVIGDTQY
>TRBV6-5|TRBJ2-5|14|NA
ASSSGSGWAQETQY
>TRBV19|TRBJ1-5|11|NA
ASSTGRNQPQH
>TRBV7-2|TRBJ2-5|11|TRBD2
ASASGGQETQY
>TRBV19|TRBJ1-2|12|NA
ASSSFRGRDGYT
>TRBV4-3|TRBJ2-7|11|NA
ASSQGAGHEQY
>TRBV7-8|TRBJ1-1|13|TRBD1
ASSAPGTGNTEAF
>TRBV5-6|TRBJ1-6|13|TRBD1
ASSFTGTGNSPLH
>TRBV6-6|TRBJ2-1|12|NA
ASNSNSPYNEQF
>TRBV19|TRBJ1-2|13|NA
ASSTSGLPRYGYT
>TRBV6-1|TRBJ2-7|13|NA
ASSSPDRIAYEQY
>TRBV11-3|TRBJ2-1|13|NA
ASSLDEGAYNEQF
>TRBV27|TRBJ2-7|11|NA
ASKPPGAGEQY
>TRBV7-9|TRBJ2-1|17|TRBD2
ASSLSSSGGWEFYNEQF
>TRBV7-2|TRBJ2-2|11|TRBD2
ASRLLARRELF
>TRBV7-2|TRBJ1-3|13|NA
ASSLTPLVGNTIY
>TRBV5-1|TRBJ1-2|12|NA
ANSLGRGGYGYT
>TRBV7-9|TRBJ1-3|10|NA
ASSPSGNTIY
>TRBV19|TRBJ1-1|14|NA
ASSIPRGGRDTEAF
>TRBV7-2|TRBJ1-1|13|NA
ASSLGSRSNTEAF
>TRBV5-4|TRBJ2-7|12|NA
ASSPEPLSYEQY
>TRBV19|TRBJ1-1|12|NA
ASSIGRGNTEAF
>TRBV19|TRBJ2-3|14|TRBD1
ASSPAGGDYTDTQY
>TRBV19|TRBJ2-2|12|NA
ASSISQPTGELF
>TRBV6-5|TRBJ2-7|13|TRBD1
ASSYSGTGIYEQY
>TRBV7-2|TRBJ2-3|10|NA
ASSPRTDTQY
>TRBV4-3|TRBJ1-1|16|NA
ASSQDRGGEVVNTEAF
>TRBV7-2|TRBJ2-3|11|NA
ASSLRLADTQY
>TRBV7-9|TRBJ2-5|14|TRBD2
ASSFSGGAIRETQY
>TRBV7-9|TRBJ2-7|11|NA
ASSLVSSYEQY
>TRBV19|TRBJ2-7|12|TRBD1
ASSSGGAGYEQY